These 32 T cell receptor beta chains share one sample of origin, sequenced in a study of shared clonotypes between healthy human individuals. Here immunoSEQ multiplex PCR was the method, and the copy in TCRdb shows in-frame clones only, minus some. The data hold fewer than 650,000 clones, with 76% observed a single time. The specimen sequenced was PBMCs. These receptors were collected from a woman in her thirties or forties in good health. Some clones in this sample may be carry-over from other donors' samples.

This chain uses TRBV11-3 with TRBJ2-5; 10 bases align to TRBD1. Losses at the gene ends were 4 bases for V and 1 base for J; bases not matched to a gene: 3. Per germline, CDR1 SGHNT and CDR2 YENEEA. The CDR3 sequence is 15 residues long. CDR3 amino acids: CASSSRTGGQETQYF. The CDR3 coding sequence is TGTGCCAGCAGCTCTCGGACAGGGGGCCAAGAGACCCAGTACTTC.

V is TRBV19 and J is TRBJ2-5; perhaps TRBD1 as D (6 bases). V was clipped by 1 base and J by 5 bases, with 14 bases between them. CDR1 LNHDA and CDR2 SQIVND come from the germline V gene (reference sequence). The CDR3 contains 15 residues. CDR3 DNA sequence: TGTGCCAGTAGTATAGCTACAGGGTACGTGGAGACCCAGTACTTC. Translated: CASSIATGYVETQYF. The full variable domain, completed using reference TRBV19 and TRBJ2-5, is DGGITQSPKYLFRKEGQNVTLSCEQNLNHDAMYWYRQDPGQGLRLIYYSQIVNDFQKGDIAEGYSVSREKKESFPLTVTSAQKNPTAFYLCASSIATGYVETQYFGPGTRLLVL.

CDR3 sequence reads: CASSLDHTKREQYF. The CDR3 bases are TGTGCCAGCAGCTTGGACCATACCAAGAGGGAGCAGTACTTC. V gene TRBV11-2 combines with J gene TRBJ2-7; D gene unclear. V was pared by 3 bases and J by 7 bases, with 16 bases between. The CDR3 is 14 residues long. The germline V gene has CDR1 SGHAT and CDR2 FQNNGV.

In regard to this clone: Germline and junction disagree at one end, which may indicate a read error. This rearrangement joins TRBV19 to TRBJ2-5; tentative D call: TRBD2 (5 bases). CDR3 length: 16 residues. Germline CDR1 and CDR2: LNHDA and SQIVND (reference sequence). CDR3 sequence reads: CASSMTTGNPQGTQYF. The DNA of the CDR3 is TGTGCCAGTAGTATGACAACCGGGAACCCCCAAGGGACCCAGTACTTC.

The rearrangement uses TRBV5-1 and TRBJ2-6; TRBD1 agrees at 9 bases. The CDR3 covers 16 residues. V lost 2 bases to trimming and J lost 2 bases; unmatched junction nucleotides: 2. Germline V CDR1 and CDR2: SGHRS, YFSETQ. Here the CDR3 reads CASSFTGGAGANVLTF. CDR3 coding DNA: TGCGCCAGCAGCTTTACAGGGGGCGCTGGGGCCAACGTCCTGACTTTC.

J is TRBJ1-5 and V is TRBV19; possible D gene TRBD1, 5 bases. V dropped 5 bases and J dropped 6 bases, with 14 bases sitting between them. The CDR3 spans 14 residues. The V gene's germline CDR1 is LNHDA and CDR2 SQIVND (reference sequence). The CDR3 is CASSQRGESQPQHF. DNA for the CDR3: TGTGCCAGTAGTCAAAGAGGGGAGAGTCAGCCCCAGCATTTT. Full variable domain (outside the CDR3, taken from reference TRBV19 and TRBJ1-5): DGGITQSPKYLFRKEGQNVTLSCEQNLNHDAMYWYRQDPGQGLRLIYYSQIVNDFQKGDIAEGYSVSREKKESFPLTVTSAQKNPTAFYLCASSQRGESQPQHFGDGTRLSIL.

The genes are TRBV18 and TRBJ1-1, with unresolved D. The CDR3 has 15 residues. CDR1 is KGHSH and CDR2 is LQKENI in the germline V gene. Trimming left V 1 base short and J 0 bases short, with 9 bases between. The CDR3: CASSPRHGLNTEAFF. DNA of the CDR3: TGTGCCAGCTCACCACGGCACGGACTGAACACTGAAGCTTTCTTT.

The V call is TRBV30, the J call TRBJ2-1, with D possibly matching TRBD2 (6 bases). The CDR3 consists of 14 residues. In germline, CDR1 is GTSNPN, CDR2 SVGIG (reference sequence). V lost 5 bases and J 1 base, leaving 12 bases between the germline ends. Here the CDR3 reads CAWRRGGSYNEQFF. CDR3 sequence (DNA): TGTGCCTGGCGGCGTGGGGGGTCCTACAATGAGCAGTTCTTC.

In the case of this clone: This likely stems from a read error, as it lies one base from a far larger clone. This sequence joins TRBV2 and TRBJ1-1; the D is unclear. The CDR3 extends over 14 amino acids. Germline CDR1 is SNHLY and CDR2 is FYNNEI. CDR3 sequence (DNA): TGTGTCAGCAGTGTGTGGGGTATGAACACTGAAGCTTTCTTT. Amino acid sequence: CVSSVWGMNTEAFF. The full variable domain, in which reference TRBV2 and TRBJ1-1 provide the parts outside the CDR3, is EPEVTQTPSHQVTQMGQEVILRCVPISNHLYFYWYRQILGQKVEFLVSFYNNEISEKSEIFDDQFSVERPDGSNFTLKIRSTKLEDSAMYFCVSSVWGMNTEAFFGQGTRLTVV.

For this clone: A much more abundant neighbour one base away suggests this may be a read error. The V call is TRBV29-1, the J call TRBJ2-3; 12 bases agree with TRBD2. Germline CDR1 and CDR2: SQVTM and ANQGSEA. The CDR3 extends over 14 amino acids. V was clipped by 6 bases and J by 0 bases; unmatched bases: 1. Here the CDR3 reads CSVGTSGSTDTQYF. In DNA form, the CDR3 reads TGCAGCGTCGGGACTAGCGGGAGCACAGATACGCAGTATTTT.

V and J are TRBV15 and TRBJ2-7; TRBD2 agrees at 11 bases. There are 16 residues in the CDR3. CDR1 LNHNV and CDR2 YYDKDF come from the germline V gene (reference sequence). The J segment lost 3 bases and the V segment lost 1 base, leaving 5 bases of the junction unmatched. CDR3 loop: CATSRGFLAGGYEQYF. The DNA for the CDR3 is TGTGCCACCAGCAGAGGCTTTCTAGCGGGAGGCTACGAGCAGTACTTC.

This chain links TRBV5-1 with TRBJ2-7; 9 nucleotides agree with TRBD1. The CDR3 is made up of 14 amino acids. The germline V gene has CDR1 SGHRS and CDR2 YFSETQ. With V trimmed by 3 bases and J by 7 bases, 8 bases remained unmatched. CDR3 nucleotide sequence: TGCGCCAGCAGCTGGGGGGACAGGGACGCGGAGCAGTACTTC. Translating gives CASSWGDRDAEQYF.

V is TRBV7-3 and J is TRBJ1-1, with D hard to call. V dropped 3 bases and J dropped 3 bases, with 8 bases sitting between them. The germline CDR1 and CDR2 sequences are SGHTA and FQGTGA. There are 13 residues in the CDR3. CDR3 amino acids: CASSLSLHTEAFF. The CDR3 DNA sequence: TGTGCCAGCAGCTTGAGTTTACACACTGAAGCTTTCTTT.

This clone was recorded many times. The J gene is TRBJ2-7, the V gene TRBV15; D uncertain. Germline V gene sequence: CDR1 LNHNV, CDR2 YYDKDF (reference sequence). CDR3 length: 15 residues. Trimming shortened V by 1 base and J by 2 bases, and 12 bases separated the two germline ends. CDR3 loop: CATSRARDIPYEQYF. CDR3 DNA: TGTGCCACCAGCAGAGCGCGAGACATCCCCTACGAGCAGTACTTC.

The gene calls are TRBV7-6 and TRBJ1-6, with D tentatively TRBD1 (6 bases). The V gene's germline CDR1 is SGHVS and CDR2 FNYEAQ. This CDR3 region has 15 residues. The V end lost 1 base, the J end lost 7 bases, and 11 bases lay between the germline ends. CDR3 DNA: TGTGCCAGCAGCTTAGAAGACAGGTCGAATTCACCCCTCCACTTT. Residues: CASSLEDRSNSPLHF.

The chain recombines TRBV5-4 with TRBJ1-1; weak D call: TRBD1 (6 bases). Germline CDR1 is SGHNT and CDR2 is YYREEE (reference sequence). Trimming left V 3 bases short and J 4 bases short, with 13 bases between. CDR3 length: 14 residues. CDR3 in amino acids: CASSSLQGSTEAFF. In nucleotides, the CDR3 is TGTGCCAGCAGCTCGTTGCAGGGGAGCACTGAAGCTTTCTTT.

This clone was found once. The CDR3 loop reads CASSGVGGPDGYTF. DNA of the CDR3: TGTGCCAGCTCGGGGGTAGGGGGGCCGGATGGCTACACCTTC. V is TRBV27 and J is TRBJ1-2; TRBD1 might be the D (6 bases). Germline V lookup: CDR1 MNHEY, CDR2 SMNVEV (reference sequence). Trimming cost V 8 bases and J 6 bases, with 19 bases left between them. This CDR3 has 14 residues.

This chain links TRBV19 with TRBJ1-3, with a possible D match to TRBD1 (6 bases). V was cut by 5 bases and J by 4 bases, with 15 bases left in between. This CDR3 comprises 15 residues. Germline values: CDR1 LNHDA, CDR2 SQIVND (reference sequence). This CDR3 reads CASSAQTGLGNTIYF. The CDR3 DNA sequence: TGTGCCAGTAGTGCTCAGACAGGTCTCGGAAACACCATATATTTT. The whole variable domain, remainder taken from reference TRBV19 and TRBJ1-3, is DGGITQSPKYLFRKEGQNVTLSCEQNLNHDAMYWYRQDPGQGLRLIYYSQIVNDFQKGDIAEGYSVSREKKESFPLTVTSAQKNPTAFYLCASSAQTGLGNTIYFGEGSWLTVV.

The chain combines TRBV6-5 with TRBJ2-3; D possibly matches TRBD1 or TRBD2 (6 bases each). Germline V gene lookup returns CDR1 MNHEY and CDR2 SVGAGI. The germline V and J ends were trimmed by 5 bases and 7 bases, with 19 bases remaining between them. This CDR3 is built from 15 residues. CDR3 DNA: TGTGCCAGCAGTCTGGACAGACCGGGGAGGAATACGCAGTATTTT. Amino acid sequence: CASSLDRPGRNTQYF.

The chain couples TRBV5-6 to TRBJ1-1; D gene unclear. The CDR3 totals 15 residues. V lost 4 bases, J lost 1 base, and 14 bases lay in between. The germline gives CDR1 SGHDT, CDR2 YYEEEE. The CDR3 loop is CASSKGGIWNTEAFF. CDR3 DNA: TGTGCCAGCAGCAAGGGAGGGATTTGGAACACTGAAGCTTTCTTT.

The chain has TRBV5-4 and TRBJ2-1; 7 bases are a match to TRBD2. Germline-derived CDR1 and CDR2 are SGHNT and YYREEE (reference sequence). Trimming removed 4 bases from V and 7 bases from J; junction bases left unmatched: 11. This CDR3 has 15 residues. CDR3 in DNA: TGTGCCAGCAGCGCTCTAGGGCTAGCGGTAAATGAGCAGTTCTTC. Amino acids: CASSALGLAVNEQFF.

This chain uses TRBV7-2 with TRBJ2-7; D is perhaps TRBD1 or TRBD2 (5 bases each). The CDR3 loop spans 13 amino acids. The V gene's germline CDR1 is SGHTA and CDR2 FQGNSA. Trimming took 5 bases from V and 2 from J, leaving 10 bases between them. CDR3 DNA: TGTGCCAGCAGCGCCTCGGGACCCTACGAGCAGTACTTC. Translated, it gives CASSASGPYEQYF. The complete variable domain, with remaining parts taken from reference TRBV7-2 and TRBJ2-7, reads GAGVSQSPSNKVTEKGKDVELRCDPISGHTALYWYRQSLGQGLEFLIYFQGNSAPDKSGLPSDRFSAERTGGSVSTLTIQRTQQEDSAVYLCASSASGPYEQYFGPGTRLTVT.

On this clone: At one boundary the junction diverges from the germline segment, which might be a read error. This sequence joins TRBV18 and TRBJ1-1; TRBD1 matches at 7 bases. The CDR3 contains 14 residues. CDR1 KGHSH and CDR2 LQKENI come from the germline V gene. The CDR3 nucleotides are TGTGCCAGCTCGCCACAGGGGACTTTGGGTGAAGCTTTCTTT. This translates into CASSPQGTLGEAFF.

CDR3 nucleotide sequence: TGTGCCACCAGCAGAGATCTAGCGGGAGGGGGCTACGAGCAGTACTTC. This sequence encodes CATSRDLAGGGYEQYF. The V call is TRBV15, the J call TRBJ2-7, with TRBD2 identical over 12 bases. Germline V CDR1 and CDR2: LNHNV, YYDKDF (reference sequence). V lost 0 bases and J lost 3; bases outside the gene matches: 3. This CDR3 region has 16 residues.

The chain uses TRBV4-3 and TRBJ1-1; 7 bases align to TRBD1. The V gene's germline CDR1 is LGHNA and CDR2 YSLEER. Losses at the gene ends were 0 bases for V and 10 bases for J; bases not matched to a gene: 8. The CDR3 length is 14 residues. The CDR3 bases are TGCGCCAGCAGCCAAGATCTTCAGGGGGACGCAGCTTTCTTT. Translation: CASSQDLQGDAAFF.

This chain joins TRBV18 and TRBJ2-1; 7 nucleotides agree with TRBD2. The V gene end was trimmed by 5 bases and the J gene end by 2 bases; junction bases not matched to a gene: 12. The CDR3 extends over 17 amino acids. Germline CDR1 and CDR2: KGHSH and LQKENI. DNA for the CDR3: TGTGCCAGCTCATCCCGCCTTGCGGGAGCCACCTACAATGAGCAGTTCTTC. Protein product: CASSSRLAGATYNEQFF.

This clone was detected only a few times. A read error may account for a junction end that differs from germline. At the DNA level, this CDR3 is encoded by other sequences in the same sample as well. The chain joins TRBV5-4 to TRBJ1-1, with D maybe TRBD1 (5 bases). The CDR3 covers 13 residues. Germline V CDR1 and CDR2: SGHNT, YYREEE (reference sequence). The CDR3 bases are TGTGCTAGCAGCTTGGGACCGAACACTGAAGCTTTCTTT. Protein: CASSLGPNTEAFF.

The chain has TRBV29-1 and TRBJ2-7, with no clear D. Deletions cut 6 bases from V and 0 bases from J, with 15 bases between. Germline CDR1 and CDR2: SQVTM and ANQGSEA. The CDR3 totals 14 residues. This CDR3 is CSVANTPISYEQYF. The DNA of the CDR3 is TGCAGCGTCGCTAACACACCGATCTCCTACGAGCAGTACTTC.

The chain has TRBV19 and TRBJ2-5; TRBD1 or TRBD2 may be the D gene (5 bases each). There are 14 residues in the CDR3. In germline, CDR1 is LNHDA, CDR2 SQIVND (reference sequence). The V gene lost 2 bases and the J gene lost 2 bases, with 9 bases spanning the gap. Here the CDR3 DNA reads TGTGCCAGTAGTATATTTTGGGGGCAAGAGACCCAGTACTTC. Translated: CASSIFWGQETQYF. Full variable domain (missing parts from reference TRBV19 and TRBJ2-5): DGGITQSPKYLFRKEGQNVTLSCEQNLNHDAMYWYRQDPGQGLRLIYYSQIVNDFQKGDIAEGYSVSREKKESFPLTVTSAQKNPTAFYLCASSIFWGQETQYFGPGTRLLVL.

The chain couples TRBV28 to TRBJ1-2, with D possibly being TRBD1 (5 bases). The CDR3 is made up of 14 amino acids. V lost 3 bases to trimming and J lost 0 bases, with 8 bases between them. Per the germline V gene, CDR1 is MDHEN and CDR2 is SYDVKM. The CDR3: CASSFDRANYGYTF. CDR3 in DNA: TGTGCCAGCAGTTTCGACAGAGCTAACTATGGCTACACCTTC.

A remark on this clone: With only one base between it and a far larger clone, this is likely a read error. Other DNA sequences in the sample encode the same CDR3. The gene calls are TRBV2 and TRBJ2-1; no reliable D call. CDR1 and CDR2 from the germline V gene are SNHLY and FYNNEI. The CDR3 extends over 13 amino acids. The DNA for the CDR3 is TGCGCCAGCAGTGAAGCATTTTCCCATGAGCAGTTCTTC. As protein: CASSEAFSHEQFF.

CDR3 region: CASRDPNTGELFF. CDR3 nucleotides: TGCGCCAGCCGGGATCCTAACACCGGGGAGCTGTTTTTT. The genes are TRBV5-1 and TRBJ2-2; a possible D gene is TRBD2 (5 bases). This CDR3 has 13 amino acids. Germline CDR1 is SGHRS and CDR2 is YFSETQ. Deletions cut 7 bases from V and 2 bases from J, with 9 bases between.